One and the same sample provided the 4 T cell receptor beta chains below, sequenced in a study of blood T cell repertoires in COVID-19. Sequencing used immunoSEQ multiplex PCR; TCRdb keeps in-frame clones, though not all of them. This sample has 150,000 to 200,000 clones, with around 81% found just once. Material for sequencing was PBMCs or T cells enriched from blood (not recorded which). Receptor source: a man aged 40-50 years who had recovered from COVID-19.

The rearrangement joins TRBV7-6 to TRBJ1-2; D possibly corresponds to TRBD1 (5 bases). CDR3 length equals 18 residues. Per the germline V gene, CDR1 is SGHVS and CDR2 is FNYEAQ. The V and J ends lost 4 bases and 6 bases respectively, with 27 bases between them. CDR3 sequence reads: CASSSKNRPGTPPHGYTF. In DNA, the CDR3 is TGTGCCAGCAGCTCTAAAAACCGACCTGGGACTCCTCCTCATGGCTACACCTTC.

The V call is TRBV5-4, the J call TRBJ2-1, with 10 bases identical to TRBD2. This CDR3 is 15 amino acids long. V shed 0 bases, J shed 6 bases, and the junction held 3 bases outside the gene matches. The germline V gene encodes CDR1 SGHNT and CDR2 YYREEE (reference sequence). This CDR3 is CASSLGPSGGNEQFF. The CDR3, as DNA: TGTGCCAGCAGCTTGGGGCCTAGCGGGGGCAATGAGCAGTTCTTC.

The chain couples TRBV14 to TRBJ2-3; D remains ambiguous. Trimming removed 2 bases from V and 1 base from J, with 10 bases in between. This CDR3 comprises 15 residues. Germline V CDR1 and CDR2: SGHDN, FVKESK. This chain's CDR3 is CASSQLRVGTDTQYF. The CDR3 DNA sequence: TGTGCCAGCAGCCAATTACGGGTCGGCACAGATACGCAGTATTTT.

Judged by abundance, this clone is medium-sized. V gene TRBV10-3 combines with J gene TRBJ1-6; D is perhaps TRBD1 (5 bases). The CDR3 runs to 15 residues. Trimming left V 0 bases short and J 6 bases short, with 9 bases between. Germline V CDR1 and CDR2: ENHRY, SYGVKD. The CDR3 region is CAISESETANSPLHF. CDR3 DNA: TGTGCCATCAGTGAGTCGGAGACAGCTAATTCACCCCTCCACTTT.